This T cell receptor beta chain originates from a study of shared clonotypes between healthy human individuals. Libraries were prepared by immunoSEQ multiplex PCR; TCRdb keeps only in-frame clonotypes and omits some of them. The sample contains hundreds of thousands of clones, approximately 96% of which appear only once. Naive-designated CD8 cells lacked CD45RO, were positively enriched for CCR7, and omitted terminally differentiated effector memory CD45RA+ cells. Germline CDR1 and CDR2: PRHDT and FYEKMQ (reference sequence). The CDR3 runs 13 residues. V lost 5 bases to trimming and J lost 8 bases, with 12 bases between them.

The TCR was taken from a woman in her twenties or thirties in good health. The chain employs TRBV13 and TRBJ2-2; D uncertain. The sequenced sample was naive CD8+ T cells sorted from blood. CDR3 loop: CASSLSLMGELFF. The CDR3 nucleotides are TGTGCCAGCAGCCTCAGTTTAATGGGGGAGCTGTTTTTT.